Each of the 16 T cell receptor beta chains below was sequenced from the same sample in a study of vaccination and CD4 T cells after COVID-19. The antigens of these receptors remain unknown. Treatment denoted: roughly 10-day PBMC culture with coronavirus spike peptide pools or control peptides (ViraFEST assay). Gathering of the CD4+ T cells, from the unexposed donor, took place before the COVID-19 pandemic (2011-2018). Researchers used the Oncomine TCR Beta short-read assay to sequence DNA from cultured CD4+ T cells. MiXCR, run by TCRdb on the PCR reads, gives a single entry per CDR3 protein. The data show 2,000 to 3,000 distinct CDR3 sequences, around a third seen once. Material for sequencing was CD4+ T cells from blood, cultured in vitro. All receptors come from a human donor in good health.

The genes are TRBV9 and TRBJ2-5, with D possibly being TRBD2 (6 bases). The CDR3 consists of 17 residues. With 0 bases removed from V and 4 bases from J, the gap between germline ends came to 19 bases. CDR1 and CDR2 from the germline V gene are SGDLS and YYNGEE. DNA for the CDR3: TGTGCCAGCAGCGTAGGTGGGGGGAAGGCAAGTTTAGAGACCCAGTACTTC. Amino acids: CASSVGGGKASLETQYF.

V usage is TRBV9 and J usage is TRBJ2-7; tentatively, D is TRBD1 (5 bases). The CDR3 loop spans 15 amino acids. Germline loops: CDR1 SGDLS, CDR2 YYNGEE. With 0 bases removed from V and 0 bases from J, the gap between germline ends came to 10 bases. In DNA form, the CDR3 reads TGTGCCAGCAGCGTAGAGGGGCCGAGCTCCTACGAGCAGTACTTC. It encodes CASSVEGPSSYEQYF.

The chain joins TRBV29-1 to TRBJ2-3; D is unclear. This CDR3 spans 12 amino acids. The germline gives CDR1 SQVTM, CDR2 ANQGSEA. Trimming pared 4 bases from V and 4 bases from J, leaving 9 bases between. The CDR3 protein is CSVVLGPDTQYF. The CDR3, as DNA: TGCAGCGTTGTATTGGGTCCAGATACGCAGTATTTT.

Only a few counts were recorded for this clonotype. The chain joins TRBV20-1 to TRBJ1-2; D unclear. This CDR3 has 12 residues. CDR1 and CDR2 (germline): DFQATT, SNEGSKA (reference sequence). Deletions cut 0 bases from V and 8 bases from J, with 10 bases between. The CDR3 bases are TGCAGTGCTAGAGACCCGGGCCGAGGCTACACCTTC. Encoded protein: CSARDPGRGYTF.

The chain joins TRBV10-3 to TRBJ1-2, with 7 bases matching TRBD1. Per the germline V gene, CDR1 is ENHRY and CDR2 is SYGVKD. The V gene end was trimmed by 1 base and the J gene end by 3 bases; junction bases not matched to a gene: 8. The CDR3 spans 16 residues. The CDR3 here is CAISEFRTGEDYGYTF. The CDR3, as DNA: TGTGCCATCAGTGAGTTTCGAACAGGGGAGGACTATGGCTACACCTTC.

This clonotype was detected only a few times. V and J are TRBV20-1 and TRBJ1-2; D is undetermined. From germline, CDR1 is DFQATT and CDR2 SNEGSKA (reference sequence). Trimming shortened V by 3 bases and J by 6 bases, and 2 bases separated the two germline ends. This CDR3 has 9 amino acids. The DNA of the CDR3 is TGCAGTGCTAGTGATGGCTACACCTTC. Its translation: CSASDGYTF.

The V call is TRBV2, the J call TRBJ2-5, with D possibly TRBD2 on 5 matching bases. The CDR3 runs 13 residues. The germline V gene has CDR1 SNHLY and CDR2 FYNNEI. The V and J ends lost 4 bases and 8 bases respectively, with 14 bases between them. The CDR3 sequence: CASSVLARETQYF. In DNA, the CDR3 is TGTGCCAGCAGTGTTTTGGCCCGGGAAACCCAGTACTTC.

This clonotype was counted a few times. The chain recombines TRBV12-3 or TRBV12-4 with TRBJ2-3; D is undetermined. The CDR3 runs to 13 residues. The V and J ends lost 6 bases and 4 bases respectively, with 11 bases between them. The CDR3 DNA sequence: TGTGCCAGCAGCTTTTTCGGAGCAGATACGCAGTATTTT. Encoded protein: CASSFFGADTQYF.

This rearrangement joins TRBV5-5 to TRBJ1-6; D not certain. The germline CDR1 and CDR2 sequences are SGHKS and YYEKEE (reference sequence). Trimming shortened V by 0 bases and J by 10 bases, and 11 bases separated the two germline ends. This CDR3 contains 14 residues. For the CDR3, the DNA is TGTGCCAGCAGCTTGGTGGGGTCAGGATCACCCCTCCACTTT. Residues: CASSLVGSGSPLHF.

This sequence joins TRBV20-1 and TRBJ1-6; the match to TRBD1 covers 7 bases. The CDR3 is 16 amino acids. Germline V gene data show CDR1 as DFQATT and CDR2 as SNEGSKA (reference sequence). V lost 3 bases, J lost 7 bases, and 12 bases stayed unmatched. The CDR3 loop is CSASPPTGKGNSPLHF. In DNA form, the CDR3 reads TGCAGTGCTAGCCCGCCGACAGGGAAAGGAAATTCACCCCTCCACTTT.

This clonotype was counted only a few times. This sequence joins TRBV6-1 and TRBJ2-2; possible D gene TRBD1, 6 bases. Deletions cut 5 bases from V and 7 bases from J, with 17 bases between. The CDR3 spans 15 residues. From germline, CDR1 is MNHNS and CDR2 SASEGT. CDR3 in amino acids: CASSSRGKEGGELFF. CDR3 nucleotide sequence: TGTGCCAGCAGTAGCAGGGGAAAAGAAGGCGGGGAGCTGTTTTTT.

A few counts support this clonotype. In nucleotides, the CDR3 is TGTGCCTGCGACAGGGTCCTCGGACAGCCCCAGCATTTT. It codes for CACDRVLGQPQHF. V and J are TRBV30 and TRBJ1-5, with 7 bases lining up with TRBD1. The germline gives CDR1 GTSNPN, CDR2 SVGIG (reference sequence). The J segment lost 7 bases and the V segment lost 6 bases, leaving 9 bases of the junction unmatched. The CDR3 loop spans 13 amino acids.

By sample fraction, this clonotype is medium-sized (0.01 to 0.1%). The chain has TRBV6-5 and TRBJ1-1; 10 nucleotides align to TRBD1. CDR3 length equals 14 residues. Germline assignment: CDR1 MNHEY and CDR2 SVGAGI. Trimming cost V 2 bases and J 4 bases; bases outside gene matches: 1. The CDR3, as DNA: TGTGCCAGCAGTTACCGACAGGGGGCCACTGAAGCTTTCTTT. Residues: CASSYRQGATEAFF.

The CDR3 DNA sequence: TGTGCCAGCACTGGACAGGGGGAGTCACCCCTCCACTTT. It yields the protein CASTGQGESPLHF. J is TRBJ1-6 and V is TRBV12-3 or TRBV12-4, with 10 positions matching TRBD1. Trimming took 7 bases from V and 10 from J; bases not matched to a gene: 4. The CDR3 spans 13 residues.

V usage is TRBV5-1 and J usage is TRBJ1-1, with D perhaps TRBD1 (6 bases). Germline V CDR1 and CDR2: SGHRS, YFSETQ. The CDR3 extends over 14 amino acids. Trimming removed 6 bases at V and 4 bases at J, with 16 bases between. CDR3 nucleotides: TGCGCCAGCACATTAACAGGGAGCGGCACTGAAGCTTTCTTT. Protein product: CASTLTGSGTEAFF.

The chain couples TRBV19 to TRBJ1-1; D remains unclear. This CDR3 is built from 14 residues. CDR1 is LNHDA and CDR2 is SQIVND in the germline V gene (reference sequence). Trimming removed 3 bases from V and 0 bases from J, with 8 bases in between. Here the CDR3 reads CASSMKTVNTEAFF. The CDR3 coding sequence is TGTGCCAGTAGTATGAAAACAGTGAACACTGAAGCTTTCTTT.